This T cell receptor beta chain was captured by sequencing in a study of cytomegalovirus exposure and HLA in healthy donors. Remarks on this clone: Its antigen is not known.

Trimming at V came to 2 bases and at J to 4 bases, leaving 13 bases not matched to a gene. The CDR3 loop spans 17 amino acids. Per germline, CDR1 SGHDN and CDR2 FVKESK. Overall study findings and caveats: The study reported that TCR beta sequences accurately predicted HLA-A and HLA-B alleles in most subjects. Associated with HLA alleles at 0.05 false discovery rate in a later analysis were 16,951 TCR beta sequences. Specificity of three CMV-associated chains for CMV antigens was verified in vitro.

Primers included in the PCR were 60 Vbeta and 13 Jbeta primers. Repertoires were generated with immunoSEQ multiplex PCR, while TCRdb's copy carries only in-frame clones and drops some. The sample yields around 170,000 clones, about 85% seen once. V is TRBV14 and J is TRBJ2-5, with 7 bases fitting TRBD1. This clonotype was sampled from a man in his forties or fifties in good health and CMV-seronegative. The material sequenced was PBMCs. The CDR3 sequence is CASSQKRARGTRETQYF. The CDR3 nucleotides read TGTGCCAGCAGCCAAAAAAGGGCCAGGGGGACAAGAGAGACCCAGTACTTC.